These 26 T cell receptor beta chains share one sample of origin, sequenced in a study of T cell responses to AZD1222 COVID-19 vaccine. Profiled with immunoSEQ multiplex PCR; TCRdb holds only in-frame clones, not every one. The sample holds fewer than 130,000 clones, around nine tenths seen once. Here the sequenced sample was peripheral blood, taken 28 days after the second AZD1222 dose. Receptors were obtained from an adult who received the AZD1222 COVID-19 vaccine.

The genes are TRBV6-5 and TRBJ1-4; the D is unclear. V lost 2 bases and J lost 8, with 9 bases in between. CDR3 length equals 13 residues. Germline V gene sequence: CDR1 MNHEY, CDR2 SVGAGI. CDR3 amino acids: CASSYVILEKLFF. CDR3 in DNA: TGTGCCAGCAGTTACGTGATCTTAGAAAAACTGTTTTTT.

The sample holds a few counts of this clone. The chain combines TRBV5-1 with TRBJ2-7; D ambiguous. The V end lost 7 bases, the J end lost 4 bases, and 12 bases lay between the germline ends. Germline V CDR1 and CDR2: SGHRS, YFSETQ. The CDR3 has 12 residues. The CDR3 DNA is TGCGCCAGCTCTTTGCCTGGGTACGAGCAGTACTTC. It codes for CASSLPGYEQYF.

The rearrangement uses TRBV28 and TRBJ1-6; no reliable D call. V was cut by 2 bases and J by 4 bases, with 9 bases left in between. This CDR3 has 15 amino acids. The germline V gene encodes CDR1 MDHEN and CDR2 SYDVKM. CDR3 protein: CASSLERRYNSPLHF. CDR3 DNA sequence: TGTGCCAGCAGTTTAGAGCGACGGTATAATTCACCCCTCCACTTT. The full variable domain, its missing parts supplied by reference TRBV28 and TRBJ1-6, is DVKVTQSSRYLVKRTGEKVFLECVQDMDHENMFWYRQDPGLGLRLIYFSYDVKMKEKGDIPEGYSVSREKKERFSLILESASTNQTSMYLCASSLERRYNSPLHFGNGTRLTVT.

J is TRBJ2-2 and V is TRBV7-2, with D hard to call. CDR1 SGHTA and CDR2 FQGNSA come from the germline V gene. CDR3 length equals 14 residues. V lost 2 bases to trimming and J lost 4 bases, with 8 bases between them. The CDR3 bases are TGTGCCAGCAGCTTAACAGCTAGCACCGGGGAGCTGTTTTTT. Protein: CASSLTASTGELFF.

The chain employs TRBV5-1 and TRBJ1-1; no clear D. Germline V CDR1 and CDR2: SGHRS, YFSETQ. V lost 0 bases and J 5 bases, leaving 8 bases between the germline ends. The CDR3 has 13 amino acids. The CDR3 nucleotides are TGCGCCAGCAGCTTGGCCGGTAGGACTGAAGCTTTCTTT. Protein: CASSLAGRTEAFF.

The chain employs TRBV27 and TRBJ2-3; 11 bases agree with TRBD2. The ends lost 7 bases at V and 6 bases at J; junction bases unmatched: 9. CDR1 is MNHEY, CDR2 SMNVEV, per germline (reference sequence). The CDR3 length is 15 residues. The chain's CDR3 is CASNLAGGPWDTQYF. The CDR3 DNA reads TGTGCCAGCAACTTAGCGGGGGGGCCATGGGATACGCAGTATTTT.

The chain recombines TRBV6-2 or TRBV6-3 with TRBJ2-4; D is perhaps TRBD2 (6 bases). V was clipped by 2 bases and J by 8 bases, with 13 bases between them. CDR1 and CDR2 (germline): MNHEY, SVGEGT. CDR3 length: 14 residues. CDR3 loop: CASSYPRDLDIQYF. CDR3 sequence (DNA): TGTGCCAGCAGTTACCCGAGGGACTTAGACATTCAGTACTTC.

The gene calls are TRBV29-1 and TRBJ1-1, with no clear D. Trimming cost V 7 bases and J 5 bases, with 14 bases left between them. The CDR3 runs to 12 residues. Germline V gene data show CDR1 as SQVTM and CDR2 as ANQGSEA. DNA of the CDR3: TGCAGCGACTGGGTTCCTCGAACTGAAGCTTTCTTT. This codes for CSDWVPRTEAFF.

The count of this clone is one. This chain joins TRBV19 and TRBJ1-1, with 8 bases aligning to TRBD1. The CDR3 runs to 16 residues. The germline gives CDR1 LNHDA, CDR2 SQIVND (reference sequence). The V and J ends lost 8 bases and 1 base, in that order; junction bases with no gene match: 12. The CDR3 DNA reads TGTGCCAGTCGAACCCTGGACAGGGTCGGGAACACTGAAGCTTTCTTT. The encoded protein is CASRTLDRVGNTEAFF.

J is TRBJ1-1 and V is TRBV4-2; D is unclear. This CDR3 spans 15 amino acids. CDR1 and CDR2 (germline): LGHNA, YNFKEQ. Trimming left V 1 base short and J 0 bases short, with 9 bases between. CDR3 sequence (DNA): TGTGCCAGCAGCCAAGCTCCGACCATGAACACTGAAGCTTTCTTT. This gives the protein CASSQAPTMNTEAFF.

The chain recombines TRBV9 with TRBJ1-4, with 9 bases identical to TRBD1. Germline V gene data show CDR1 as SGDLS and CDR2 as YYNGEE. The CDR3 totals 15 residues. With 4 bases clipped from V and 5 bases from J, the junction kept 6 bases outside the gene matches. CDR3 DNA sequence: TGTGCCAGCAGCCAGCAGACAGGGGGGAATGAAAAACTGTTTTTT. Translation gives CASSQQTGGNEKLFF. Full variable domain (missing parts from reference TRBV9 and TRBJ1-4): DSGVTQTPKHLITATGQRVTLRCSPRSGDLSVYWYQQSLDQGLQFLIQYYNGEERAKGNILERFSAQQFPDLHSELNLSSLELGDSALYFCASSQQTGGNEKLFFGSGTQLSVL.

The chain employs TRBV24-1 and TRBJ2-3; D is possibly TRBD1 (5 bases). Germline CDR1 and CDR2: KGHDR and SFDVKD. V was shortened by 3 bases and J by 0 bases, with 12 bases between the two germline ends. This CDR3 region has 16 residues. In DNA form, the CDR3 reads TGTGCCACCAGTGATACTCAGGGAATTAGCACAGATACGCAGTATTTT. Translating it yields CATSDTQGISTDTQYF.

This chain links TRBV15 with TRBJ1-4, with 8 bases lining up with TRBD1. There are 14 residues in the CDR3. Unmatched junction bases numbered 9, after V lost 8 bases and J lost 7 bases. The germline V gene has CDR1 LNHNV and CDR2 YYDKDF (reference sequence). The CDR3 region has the DNA TGTGCCACCGGTGACAGGGGCGCCGGTGAAAAACTGTTTTTT. This translates into CATGDRGAGEKLFF.

The CDR3 DNA follows: TGTGCCATCAGCCGACTGTCGTATGGCTACACCTTC. This codes for CAISRLSYGYTF. This chain connects TRBV10-3 to TRBJ1-2, with D hard to call. The V and J ends lost 6 bases and 5 bases respectively, with 10 bases between them. Per the germline V gene, CDR1 is ENHRY and CDR2 is SYGVKD. The CDR3 totals 12 residues.

The chain has TRBV5-5 and TRBJ2-2; D is perhaps TRBD1 (5 bases). This CDR3 region has 17 residues. With 4 bases removed from V and 2 bases from J, the gap between germline ends came to 18 bases. Per the germline V gene, CDR1 is SGHKS and CDR2 is YYEKEE (reference sequence). The CDR3 sequence: CASSLRLGQFNTGELFF. CDR3 in DNA: TGTGCCAGCAGCCTGAGATTGGGGCAGTTTAACACCGGGGAGCTGTTTTTT.

The chain carries TRBV6-4 and TRBJ2-3; 11 nucleotides match TRBD2. The germline V gene has CDR1 MRHNA and CDR2 SNTAGT. The CDR3 sequence is 15 residues long. J gave up 5 bases and V 4 bases, and 5 bases lay outside the gene matches. CDR3 region: CASSARLAGLDTQYF. CDR3 coding DNA: TGTGCCAGCAGTGCGAGACTAGCGGGGTTAGATACGCAGTATTTT.

V and J are TRBV5-4 and TRBJ2-7, with TRBD2 matching over 11 bases. The CDR3 totals 15 residues. The ends lost 4 bases at V and 6 bases at J; junction bases unmatched: 9. Germline CDR1 reads SGHNT; CDR2 reads YYREEE (reference sequence). The CDR3 protein is CASSPTLAGGLEQYF. As DNA, the CDR3 is TGTGCCAGCAGCCCAACCCTAGCGGGGGGCCTCGAGCAGTACTTC.

The chain links TRBV28 to TRBJ2-4; TRBD2 agrees at 7 bases. V was pared by 5 bases and J by 2 bases, with 6 bases of the junction left unmatched. Per germline, CDR1 MDHEN and CDR2 SYDVKM. This CDR3 has 15 amino acids. The CDR3: CASSAWRGTKNIQYF. CDR3 DNA: TGTGCCAGCAGTGCGTGGCGGGGGACCAAAAACATTCAGTACTTC.

The J gene is TRBJ2-1, the V gene TRBV2, with 11 bases matching TRBD2. The ends lost 6 bases at V and 7 bases at J; junction bases unmatched: 5. From germline, CDR1 is SNHLY and CDR2 FYNNEI. The CDR3 is made up of 14 amino acids. CDR3 in DNA: TGTGCCAGCAGACGACCTAGCGGGGGGAATGAGCAGTTCTTC. Translating it yields CASRRPSGGNEQFF.

J is TRBJ1-6 and V is TRBV9, with 8 positions matching TRBD1. The CDR3 runs 14 residues. J lost 8 bases, V lost 4 bases, and 5 bases had no gene match. The germline V gene has CDR1 SGDLS and CDR2 YYNGEE. The CDR3 nucleotides read TGTGCCAGCAGCTATGGACAGGGCGATTCACCCCTCCACTTT. Encoded protein: CASSYGQGDSPLHF.

The J gene is TRBJ2-2, the V gene TRBV12-3 or TRBV12-4, with D uncertain. V gave up 3 bases and J gave up 13 bases, with 12 bases separating them. The CDR3 loop spans 12 amino acids. The CDR3 sequence: CASSLLTDRLFF. The CDR3 DNA reads as TGTGCCAGCAGTTTGTTGACCGACCGGCTGTTTTTT.

The chain has TRBV5-1 and TRBJ2-1; 8 bases line up with TRBD1. CDR1 and CDR2 from the germline V gene are SGHRS and YFSETQ. V shed 4 bases, J shed 10 bases, and the junction held 4 bases outside the gene matches. This CDR3 has 12 residues. The CDR3 coding sequence is TGCGCCAGCAGCCTCACAGGGGGGGAGCAGTTCTTC. It codes for CASSLTGGEQFF.

V is TRBV7-2 and J is TRBJ2-1, with 16 bases that match TRBD2. The CDR3 sequence is 17 residues long. The V gene's germline CDR1 is SGHTA and CDR2 FQGNSA. J lost 8 bases, V lost 1 base, and 5 bases had no gene match. CDR3 protein: CASSLVGTSGGADEQFF. The CDR3 nucleotides are TGTGCCAGCAGCTTAGTTGGGACTAGCGGGGGGGCCGATGAGCAGTTCTTC.

This sequence joins TRBV7-2 and TRBJ2-2, with TRBD1 identical over 10 bases. This CDR3 region has 17 residues. CDR1 and CDR2 (germline): SGHTA, FQGNSA. V lost 5 bases to trimming and J lost 2 bases; unmatched junction nucleotides: 8. As DNA, the CDR3 is TGTGCCAGCAGCCGGGGACAGGGGAGGGTTAACACCGGGGAGCTGTTTTTT. Its translation is CASSRGQGRVNTGELFF.

The count of this clone is one. The chain recombines TRBV5-1 with TRBJ1-3; the match to TRBD1 covers 10 bases. The germline V gene encodes CDR1 SGHRS and CDR2 YFSETQ. The length of the CDR3 is 18 residues. V lost 4 bases, J lost 3 bases, and 13 bases stayed unmatched. The CDR3 coding sequence is TGCGCCAGCAGCCTTTTGATGACGGGACAGGGGTTTGGAAACACCATATATTTT. It encodes CASSLLMTGQGFGNTIYF.

The genes are TRBV24-1 and TRBJ2-3; D remains ambiguous. The CDR3 is made up of 13 amino acids. CDR1 is KGHDR and CDR2 is SFDVKD in the germline V gene. V lost 4 bases and J lost 2, with 6 bases in between. The CDR3 sequence: CATSDGFTDTQYF. The CDR3 DNA reads TGTGCCACCAGTGACGGATTCACAGATACGCAGTATTTT.